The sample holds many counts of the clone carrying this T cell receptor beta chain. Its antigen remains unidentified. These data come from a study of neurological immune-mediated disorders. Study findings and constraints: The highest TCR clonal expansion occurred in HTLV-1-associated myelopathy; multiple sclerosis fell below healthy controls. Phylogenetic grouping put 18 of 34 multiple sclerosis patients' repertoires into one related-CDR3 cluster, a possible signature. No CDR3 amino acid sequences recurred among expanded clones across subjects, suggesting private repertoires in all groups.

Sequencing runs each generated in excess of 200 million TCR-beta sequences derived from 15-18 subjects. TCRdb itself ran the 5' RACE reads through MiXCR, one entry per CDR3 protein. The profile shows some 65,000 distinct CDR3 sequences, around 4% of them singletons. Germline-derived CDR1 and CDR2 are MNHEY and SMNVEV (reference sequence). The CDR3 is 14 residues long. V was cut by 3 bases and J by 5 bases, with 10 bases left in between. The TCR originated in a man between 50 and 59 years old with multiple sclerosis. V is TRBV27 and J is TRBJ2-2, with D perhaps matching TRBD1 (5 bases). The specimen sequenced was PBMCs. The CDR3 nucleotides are TGTGCCAGCAGTTTCTACCAGGGAACCGGGGAGCTGTTTTTT. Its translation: CASSFYQGTGELFF.